This paragraph reports one T cell receptor beta chain. The CDR3 totals 15 residues. With 2 bases clipped from V and 6 bases from J, the junction kept 7 bases outside the gene matches. Germline V CDR1 and CDR2: MNHNS, SASEGT. TCRdb's copy holds only in-frame clones and misses some; the assay was immunoSEQ multiplex PCR. This table has around 98,000 clones, almost 96% appearing once. These data are taken from a study of technical replicates of blood from a handful of donors. This receptor was taken from a human donor in good health. The chain couples TRBV6-1 to TRBJ1-2; 9 bases agree with TRBD1. The sequenced sample consisted of T cells isolated from PBMCs. The chain's CDR3 is CASSERGQGRNGYTF. The CDR3 DNA reads TGTGCCAGCAGTGAAAGGGGACAGGGAAGAAATGGCTACACCTTC.